These 28 T cell receptor beta chains were all obtained from the same sample, sequenced in a study of cytomegalovirus exposure and HLA in healthy donors. PCR was performed using 60 Vbeta and 13 Jbeta primers. The table came from immunoSEQ multiplex PCR; TCRdb's copy has only in-frame clones and leaves some out. This table has 100,000 or so clones, 70% to 85% appearing once. The sample consisted of PBMCs. All receptors derive from a man aged 25 to 40 in good health and CMV-seropositive.

The V gene is TRBV13, the J gene TRBJ1-1; a possible D gene is TRBD1 (5 bases). The CDR3 runs 14 residues. CDR1 PRHDT and CDR2 FYEKMQ come from the germline V gene (reference sequence). Deletions cut 0 bases from V and 5 bases from J, with 10 bases between. As DNA, the CDR3 is TGTGCCAGCAGCTTAGGCCTGGGGGGGACTGAAGCTTTCTTT. This encodes CASSLGLGGTEAFF.

V is TRBV2 and J is TRBJ1-2; D is unresolved. Trimming removed 6 bases from V and 4 bases from J, with 12 bases in between. This CDR3 is 13 amino acids long. The germline CDR1 and CDR2 sequences are SNHLY and FYNNEI. The CDR3 sequence is CASSNQVRYGYTF. The CDR3 bases are TGTGCCAGCAGCAACCAGGTTCGCTATGGCTACACCTTC.

This clone has a single count. This chain joins TRBV4-2 and TRBJ2-1, with TRBD1 matching 8 bases. CDR1 and CDR2 (germline): LGHNA, YNFKEQ. The CDR3 consists of 14 residues. V lost 1 base, J lost 7 bases, and 3 bases stayed unmatched. CDR3 amino acids: CASSQADRGNEQFF. The DNA for the CDR3 is TGTGCCAGCAGCCAAGCCGACAGGGGAAATGAGCAGTTCTTC.

The CDR3 sequence is CASSSQGSNTEAFF. CDR3 bases: TGTGCCAGCAGCTCCCAGGGCTCGAACACTGAAGCTTTCTTT. This chain uses TRBV7-3 with TRBJ1-1, with D tentatively TRBD1 (5 bases). The germline V gene has CDR1 SGHTA and CDR2 FQGTGA. Between the trimmed V and J ends, which lost 4 bases and 1 base, there was a span of 10 bases. This CDR3 spans 14 amino acids.

The genes are TRBV19 and TRBJ2-1; D possibly corresponds to TRBD2 (5 bases). This CDR3 comprises 16 residues. V was shortened by 1 base and J by 9 bases, with 19 bases between the two germline ends. Germline V CDR1 and CDR2: LNHDA, SQIVND (reference sequence). CDR3 protein: CASSIGMVASNLEQFF. In nucleotides, the CDR3 is TGTGCCAGTAGTATAGGCATGGTCGCTAGCAACCTTGAGCAGTTCTTC.

The chain links TRBV9 to TRBJ2-7, with TRBD1 matching over 7 bases. Germline V gives CDR1 SGDLS, CDR2 YYNGEE. There are 14 residues in the CDR3. V was pared by 2 bases and J by 2 bases, with 4 bases of the junction left unmatched. CDR3 loop: CASSVDGTAYEQYF. Written as DNA, the CDR3 is TGTGCCAGCAGCGTTGACGGGACAGCCTACGAGCAGTACTTC.

In its sample, this clone was seen once. This chain uses TRBV27 with TRBJ1-5; D possibly corresponds to TRBD1 (6 bases). The CDR3 covers 12 residues. V lost 8 bases and J 4 bases, leaving 9 bases between the germline ends. The V gene's germline CDR1 is MNHEY and CDR2 SMNVEV (reference sequence). This CDR3 is CASSGQNQPQHF. The DNA for the CDR3 is TGTGCCAGCTCCGGACAGAATCAGCCCCAGCATTTT.

The chain combines TRBV7-3 with TRBJ2-2; no definite D call. Deletions cut 0 bases from V and 5 bases from J, with 7 bases between. This CDR3 spans 14 amino acids. Germline loops: CDR1 SGHTA, CDR2 FQGTGA. The CDR3 DNA follows: TGTGCCAGCAGCTTAACCGGAGAGACCGGGGAGCTGTTTTTT. Translating gives CASSLTGETGELFF.

The sample holds one count of this clone. The rearrangement links TRBV7-9 to TRBJ1-4; 7 nucleotides match TRBD1. V lost 5 bases, J lost 7 bases, and 16 bases stayed unmatched. The CDR3 runs to 17 residues. CDR1 and CDR2 from the germline V gene are SEHNR and FQNEAQ (reference sequence). The CDR3 loop is CASSGFRDRVGSEKLFF. In DNA form, the CDR3 reads TGTGCCAGCAGCGGATTCCGAGACAGGGTGGGGAGTGAAAAACTGTTTTTT. The whole variable domain, remainder taken from reference TRBV7-9 and TRBJ1-4, is DTGVSQNPRHKITKRGQNVTFRCDPISEHNRLYWYRQTLGQGPEFLTYFQNEAQLEKSRLLSDRFSAERPKGSFSTLEIQRTEQGDSAMYLCASSGFRDRVGSEKLFFGSGTQLSVL.

The table lists this clone with a few counts. Other DNA sequences in this sample translate to the same CDR3. V and J are TRBV18 and TRBJ2-6, with TRBD1 matching over 7 bases. This CDR3 has 15 amino acids. The J segment lost 1 base and the V segment lost 3 bases, leaving 0 bases of the junction unmatched. Germline-derived CDR1 and CDR2 are KGHSH and LQKENI. The DNA for the CDR3 is TGTGCCAGCTCACCGACAGGGTCTGGGGCCAACGTCCTGACTTTC. Amino acids: CASSPTGSGANVLTF.

This clone showed up just a few times. Other DNA variants within this sample encode the same CDR3. This chain joins TRBV29-1 and TRBJ1-1; TRBD1 is a possible D gene (5 bases). In germline, CDR1 is SQVTM, CDR2 ANQGSEA. V gave up 2 bases and J gave up 5 bases, with 9 bases separating them. The CDR3 loop spans 12 amino acids. CDR3 protein: CSVEQGGTEAFF. CDR3 DNA: TGCAGCGTTGAACAGGGTGGTACTGAAGCTTTCTTT.

The chain combines TRBV4-1 with TRBJ2-1; TRBD2 aligns across 12 bases. Trimming took 0 bases from V and 8 from J; bases not matched to a gene: 5. This CDR3 region has 16 residues. Germline CDR1 reads MGHRA; CDR2 reads YSYEKL. The CDR3 DNA sequence: TGCGCCAGCAGCCAAGAGGATCTAGCGGGAGGGTATGAGCAGTTCTTC. This gives the protein CASSQEDLAGGYEQFF.

As regards this clone: The same CDR3 can be traced to other DNA sequences in this sample. DNA for the CDR3: TGCAGCGCAGCCCCCGGAGCCCGTTCGGATACGCAGTATTTT. Its translation is CSAAPGARSDTQYF. The rearrangement uses TRBV29-1 and TRBJ2-3; D is unclear. This CDR3 is 14 amino acids long. V was pared by 7 bases and J by 6 bases, with 20 bases between. In germline, CDR1 is SQVTM, CDR2 ANQGSEA.

The chain is built from TRBV7-9 and TRBJ2-1; D unclear. The CDR3 runs 11 residues. V dropped 3 bases and J dropped 6 bases, with 3 bases sitting between them. Germline V gives CDR1 SEHNR, CDR2 FQNEAQ (reference sequence). CDR3 bases: TGTGCCAGCAGCTTGCGCAATGAGCAGTTCTTC. Protein sequence: CASSLRNEQFF.

This clone was recorded a few times. This chain joins TRBV19 and TRBJ2-7; 8 bases map to TRBD1. This CDR3 region has 16 residues. J gave up 0 bases and V 2 bases, and 6 bases lay outside the gene matches. Germline V CDR1 and CDR2: LNHDA, SQIVND (reference sequence). The DNA for the CDR3 is TGTGCCAGTAGTATATTCGGGACAGGAAGCTCCTACGAGCAGTACTTC. Its translation: CASSIFGTGSSYEQYF.

The chain employs TRBV28 and TRBJ2-1; 8 bases map to TRBD2. CDR1 is MDHEN and CDR2 is SYDVKM in the germline V gene. The CDR3 is made up of 15 amino acids. The V segment lost 6 bases and the J segment 2 bases; nucleotides outside the gene matches: 6. The CDR3 reads CASSPPGGAYNEQFF. The CDR3 nucleotides read TGTGCCAGCAGCCCCCCGGGGGGGGCCTACAATGAGCAGTTCTTC.

The rearrangement joins TRBV12-5 to TRBJ1-4; D gene unclear. The V gene lost 3 bases and the J gene lost 3 bases, with 11 bases spanning the gap. CDR3 length: 15 amino acids. Germline V lookup: CDR1 LGHNT, CDR2 FRNRAP. The CDR3 is CASGFRGLPNEKLFF. The CDR3 coding sequence is TGTGCTAGTGGTTTCCGCGGGCTGCCTAATGAAAAACTGTTTTTT.

The rearrangement links TRBV9 to TRBJ1-2; TRBD1 is a possible D gene (6 bases). Germline CDR1 is SGDLS and CDR2 is YYNGEE. The length of the CDR3 is 15 residues. Between the trimmed V and J ends, which lost 3 bases and 4 bases, there was a span of 16 bases. CDR3 in amino acids: CASSARTADPYGYTF. CDR3 nucleotide sequence: TGTGCCAGCAGCGCCCGGACAGCTGACCCCTATGGCTACACCTTC.

J is TRBJ1-2 and V is TRBV5-4; 8 nucleotides align to TRBD1. The CDR3 loop spans 18 amino acids. The germline CDR1 and CDR2 sequences are SGHNT and YYREEE (reference sequence). After removal of 0 bases from V and 4 bases from J, the junction contained 14 bases not matched to a gene. CDR3 DNA sequence: TGTGCCAGCAGCTTGGCGTCGGGACAGGTCTCTCTTTTCTATGGCTACACCTTC. Protein: CASSLASGQVSLFYGYTF.

The V call is TRBV10-3, the J call TRBJ1-1; possibly TRBD1 for D (6 bases). With 0 bases removed from V and 3 bases from J, the gap between germline ends came to 14 bases. Germline loops: CDR1 ENHRY, CDR2 SYGVKD. This CDR3 is built from 16 residues. The CDR3 spells CAISESTGQGDTEAFF. The CDR3 coding sequence is TGTGCCATCAGTGAGTCGACAGGACAAGGGGACACTGAAGCTTTCTTT.

The chain combines TRBV11-2 with TRBJ1-6; 8 nucleotides align to TRBD1. CDR3 length: 12 amino acids. Germline CDR1 reads SGHAT; CDR2 reads FQNNGV. With 5 bases clipped from V and 15 bases from J, the junction kept 6 bases outside the gene matches. The CDR3 spells CASSPDRGVLHF. The CDR3 DNA reads TGTGCCAGCAGCCCCGACAGGGGAGTCCTCCACTTT.

V and J are TRBV7-9 and TRBJ1-2; D not certain. The V gene lost 2 bases and the J gene lost 2 bases, with 15 bases spanning the gap. The CDR3 has 16 amino acids. Germline CDR1 is SEHNR and CDR2 is FQNEAQ (reference sequence). CDR3 DNA sequence: TGTGCCAGCAGCTTATCTCCCACAGCCAGGAACTATGGCTACACCTTC. Its translation: CASSLSPTARNYGYTF.

The chain uses TRBV6-5 and TRBJ2-2; 8 bases map to TRBD1. Germline V gene sequence: CDR1 MNHEY, CDR2 SVGAGI. After removal of 5 bases from V and 4 bases from J, the junction contained 6 bases not matched to a gene. The CDR3 extends over 15 amino acids. The CDR3 DNA sequence: TGTGCCAGCAGTACCAGGACAGGGTCCACCGGGGAGCTGTTTTTT. This translates into CASSTRTGSTGELFF.

J is TRBJ1-2 and V is TRBV19; TRBD1 is a possible D gene (6 bases). The CDR3 consists of 11 residues. Germline-derived CDR1 and CDR2 are LNHDA and SQIVND (reference sequence). Trimming cost V 9 bases and J 10 bases, with 15 bases left between them. The CDR3 nucleotides are TGTGCCAGGTGCCGGGGGGCGAACTACACCTTC. This translates into CARCRGANYTF.

The chain uses TRBV7-9 and TRBJ1-2; D is uncertain. Germline V gives CDR1 SEHNR, CDR2 FQNEAQ (reference sequence). Trimming removed 5 bases from V and 7 bases from J, with 17 bases in between. This CDR3 region has 14 residues. The CDR3 region is CASSVGLLGGGYTF. CDR3 sequence (DNA): TGTGCCAGCAGCGTCGGCCTCTTAGGAGGTGGCTACACCTTC.

The J gene is TRBJ2-7, the V gene TRBV18, with TRBD1 matching 11 bases. V trimming: 2 bases; J trimming: 5 bases; junction bases outside the gene matches: 11. The CDR3 extends over 17 amino acids. Germline values: CDR1 KGHSH, CDR2 LQKENI. Here the CDR3 reads CASSPDSPGQGGNEQYV. The CDR3 coding sequence is TGTGCCAGCTCACCAGACTCACCGGGACAGGGGGGCAACGAGCAGTACGTC.

V is TRBV7-2 and J is TRBJ1-3; D gene unclear. CDR1 and CDR2 from the germline V gene are SGHTA and FQGNSA. The ends were cut back, 2 bases at V and 0 bases at J, with 5 bases in the middle. The CDR3 contains 14 residues. The CDR3 loop is CASSLSLSGNTIYF. The CDR3 region has the DNA TGTGCCAGCAGCTTATCTCTCTCTGGAAACACCATATATTTT.

The rearrangement uses TRBV11-2 and TRBJ2-1; a weak D match, TRBD1 (6 bases). V lost 6 bases and J lost 0, with 12 bases in between. CDR3 length equals 15 residues. Germline CDR1 reads SGHAT; CDR2 reads FQNNGV. The CDR3 region has the DNA TGTGCCAGCAGTCGGACAGAGAGCTCCTACAATGAGCAGTTCTTC. It is translated as CASSRTESSYNEQFF.